This T cell receptor (beta chain) was sequenced for a study of human T cells and chemical hapten exposure (dated by TCRdb to about 2021). Broadly, across the study: For sensitization, 2% DPC in acetone was applied to a roughly 2 cm by roughly 2 cm area of upper inner arm skin. Patients additionally received weekly therapeutic DPC doses to the scalp throughout the approximately 25-week study period. Patch tests used Finn chambers with 0.01% DPC on the upper back, scored after 6 days by International Contact Dermatitis Research Group standards. Most of the patients in the cohort were female, and the cohort covered alopecia areata with under or over 50% scalp involvement, alopecia totalis and alopecia universalis. The libraries were sequenced as a pool, and the TCR yield per sample differed mostly because of small variations in library volumes within the pool. This study followed changes in the peripheral blood TCR repertoire in vivo during primary and secondary sensitization of alopecia patients to the hapten diphenylcyclopropenone (DPC). Blood samples were taken from patients before sensitization (week 0) and at 2, 6 and about 24 weeks after DPC sensitization. About 28 alopecia patients gave blood for TCR sequencing at one to four time points (pre-sensitization, 2, 6 and 24 weeks). On the study overall, not on this receptor specifically: Expanded TCRs formed significantly more large CDR3 similarity clusters than pre-sensitization or healthy control sets, consistent with antigen-driven responses. Alopecia, a presumed autoimmune disease, was present in all patients, so the immune response of the patients might differ from that of healthy individuals. DPC sensitization did not change how many TCRs were above 1 in 1000 frequency, and no evidence was found of alterations in global repertoire structure. Patch test score was positively correlated with the number of PT1 expanded TCRs, with significance at thresholds 8, 16 and 32 but not at 4. Repeated subsampling changed both the strength of the expansion versus patch-test correlation and the threshold at which the correlation became significant.

Libraries were made using RACE. Data came from a NextSeq 500. During library preparation, unique molecular identifiers were attached to individual cDNA molecules so that TCRs could be counted in a quantitative, reproducible way. Each blood RNA sample was used to sequence both TCR alpha and TCR beta chains. The authors processed their data as follows. A median of approximately 100,000 TCRs per sample was observed, with a range of 23,224 to 690,600. V, J and CDR3 annotation of the TCR reads was performed with the Decombinator software suite. To make PS versus PT1 abundance plots, every sample was subsampled to the same number of TCRs (28,000). TCRs were defined as expanded if absent before sensitization and observed at least eight times at the 2-week time point. Starting from the raw public reads, TCRdb applied fastp trimming at Q25, assembled clones with MiXCR and retained in-frame beta chains. For every CDR3 protein sequence, its rows merge into one entry that carries the most common genes and DNA. The V and J calls reflect TCRdb's pipeline rather than the authors' work. The sample includes about 380,000 distinct CDR3 sequences, with around 6% observed a single time. More than 5.5% of the sample goes to the ten largest clones.

This sample's time point label indicates: patch test 2, 6 weeks after DPC sensitization. The sample's treatment or condition label, in plain terms: therapeutic diphenylcyclopropenone sensitization with weekly scalp DPC. Blood at each patch-test visit was drawn before the patch test was applied. To be eligible, patients had to be aged 18 to 70, diagnosed with alopecia and judged suitable for DPC therapy, while pregnant patients were excluded. Unfractionated whole blood was collected in Tempus Blood RNA tubes, and total RNA was extracted from that blood. The germline V gene provides CDR1 SGHTA and CDR2 FQGNSA. Inclusive of the bounding cysteine and phenylalanine, the CDR3 is 15 residues long. Solely the CDR3 DNA is kept, with 45 bases framed from the first base. V gives up 6 bases and J gives up 1 base, and the segment between their germline ends measures 14 bases. This clonotype was counted ten times or more. The antigen it recognizes is unknown. Base qualities are not at hand, and no much larger clone is one base apart.

The sequence was obtained from a woman between 18 and 29 years old with alopecia areata. Some clones in this sample may be carry-over from other donors' samples. The chain employs TRBV7-2 and TRBJ2-3; the D segment could be TRBD2, given 6 matching bases. The sequencing here drew on whole blood, taken in connection with sensitization to the hapten diphenylcyclopropenone (DPC). The DNA sequence reads TGTGCCAGCAGTTTTTCTAGCGTTGGCACAGATACGCAGTATTTT. It is translated as CASSFSSVGTDTQYF.